The T cell receptor beta chain under discussion was sequenced for a study of control samples from healthy donors and cancer patients. The CDR3 contains 15 residues. V shed 2 bases and J shed 5 bases, with 12 bases lying between them. Germline CDR1 reads MNHEY; CDR2 reads SVGAGI. Produced via immunoSEQ multiplex PCR; TCRdb's table is partial and in-frame only. The sample lists roughly 60,000 clones; around 94% were seen once. The receptor was derived from a young man in good health. The chain uses TRBV6-5 and TRBJ2-2; unclear D gene. Sequencing input: blood. The CDR3 DNA sequence: TGTGCCAGCAGTTACGGCCCCGATACTACCGGGGAGCTGTTTTTT. This gives the protein CASSYGPDTTGELFF.